Each of the 16 T cell receptor beta chains below was sequenced from the same sample in a study of T-cell reconstitution after alpha-beta-depleted transplantation in children. Using unique molecular identifiers, the investigators prepared the TCRbeta library. One entry per CDR3 protein, called by TCRdb with MiXCR from the PCR reads. The sample shows around 450,000 distinct CDR3 sequences, 8% to 11% of them seen only once. This specimen consisted of PBMCs, obtained before TCRalphabeta/CD19-depleted stem cell transplant. The receptors stem from a child under 10 years old with inherited bone marrow failure, due to receive a stem cell transplant.

The CDR3 protein is CASSYGDRANQPQHF. CDR3 sequence (DNA): TGTGCCAGCAGTTATGGGGACAGGGCCAATCAGCCCCAGCATTTT. V is TRBV6-6 and J is TRBJ1-5, with 9 positions matching TRBD1. The CDR3 is 15 residues long. Germline lookup yields CDR1 MNHNY and CDR2 SVGAGI (reference sequence). Trimming took 3 bases from V and 3 from J; bases not matched to a gene: 3.

This rearrangement joins TRBV5-1 to TRBJ1-3; tentatively, D is TRBD1 (6 bases). The germline CDR1 and CDR2 sequences are SGHRS and YFSETQ. The CDR3 extends over 14 amino acids. The V end lost 2 bases, the J end lost 4 bases, and 10 bases lay between the germline ends. Written as DNA, the CDR3 is TGCGCCAGCAGCTTATCAGGGGACGGAAACACCATATATTTT. Translating gives CASSLSGDGNTIYF.

This clonotype was seen at least ten times. This chain links TRBV21-1 with TRBJ2-7. TRBV21-1 is designated a pseudogene. The CDR3 is 14 amino acids. In DNA, the CDR3 is TGTGCCAGCAGGGTTACTGTGCCCTCCTACGAGCAGTACTTC. Amino acids: CASRVTVPSYEQYF.

This clonotype has just a few counts. This chain links TRBV30 with TRBJ2-7; D call uncertain. Trimming shortened V by 3 bases and J by 4 bases, and 22 bases separated the two germline ends. This CDR3 contains 16 residues. CDR1 and CDR2 (germline): GTSNPN, SVGIG (reference sequence). In DNA form, the CDR3 reads TGTGCCTGGAGAACGATCCCGACGGAACCAAAATACGAGCAGTACTTC. Its protein product is CAWRTIPTEPKYEQYF.

This clonotype was counted ten times or more. The CDR3 DNA follows: TGTGCCAGCAGCTTAGGACTAGCGGGGATCACCGGGGAGCTGTTTTTT. This translates into CASSLGLAGITGELFF. This sequence joins TRBV5-4 and TRBJ2-2; 12 nucleotides line up with TRBD2. This CDR3 region has 16 residues. The ends lost 2 bases at V and 4 bases at J; junction bases unmatched: 3. Germline CDR1 reads SGHNT; CDR2 reads YYREEE (reference sequence). Together with reference TRBV5-4 and TRBJ2-2, the CDR3 gives the full variable domain: ETGVTQSPTHLIKTRGQQVTLRCSSQSGHNTVSWYQQALGQGPQFIFQYYREEENGRGNFPPRFSGLQFPNYSSELNVNALELDDSALYLCASSLGLAGITGELFFGEGSRLTVL.

This clonotype was found many times. This rearrangement joins TRBV28 to TRBJ2-4, with TRBD1 matching over 7 bases. The CDR3 spans 15 residues. Trimming at V came to 6 bases and at J to 1 base, leaving 6 bases not matched to a gene. Germline V gene data show CDR1 as MDHEN and CDR2 as SYDVKM. CDR3 in amino acids: CASSHPGQAKNIQYF. CDR3 nucleotides: TGTGCCAGCAGCCATCCGGGACAGGCCAAAAACATTCAGTACTTC.

V usage is TRBV19 and J usage is TRBJ2-1; the D gene is possibly TRBD2 (5 bases). CDR3 size: 13 residues. Deletions cut 1 base from V and 5 bases from J, with 6 bases between. Germline lookup yields CDR1 LNHDA and CDR2 SQIVND (reference sequence). The CDR3 reads CASSIGGNNEQFF. CDR3 sequence (DNA): TGTGCCAGTAGTATAGGAGGGAACAATGAGCAGTTCTTC.

The rearrangement links TRBV27 to TRBJ2-3; D not resolved. The V end was cut by 7 bases, the J end by 6 bases, with 17 bases between. Germline V CDR1 and CDR2: MNHEY, SMNVEV (reference sequence). This CDR3 comprises 14 residues. The CDR3 nucleotides read TGTGCCAGCACCTCCCACCCGCCTGGGGATACGCAGTATTTT. This translates into CASTSHPPGDTQYF.

In this sample, this clonotype turned up many times. The V call is TRBV6-5, the J call TRBJ1-6, with TRBD1 identical over 7 bases. The CDR3 is 12 residues long. V shed 8 bases and J 7 bases; nucleotides not matched to a gene: 2. CDR1 MNHEY and CDR2 SVGAGI come from the germline V gene. For the CDR3, the DNA is TGTGCCAGCCGGGACAGAAATTCACCCCTCCACTTT. It yields the protein CASRDRNSPLHF.

This clonotype has ten or more counts. This chain links TRBV10-3 with TRBJ2-3, with TRBD2 matching over 10 bases. The germline CDR1 and CDR2 sequences are ENHRY and SYGVKD. CDR3 length: 16 residues. Germline trimming cut 2 bases from V and 0 bases from J; bases unmatched to any gene: 2. The CDR3 spells CAISETSGTSTDTQYF. In nucleotides, the CDR3 is TGTGCCATCAGTGAGACTAGCGGGACTAGCACAGATACGCAGTATTTT.

This clonotype was counted at least ten times. J is TRBJ1-2 and V is TRBV25-1; possibly TRBD1 for D (5 bases). In germline, CDR1 is MGHDK, CDR2 SYGVNS. CDR3 size: 13 residues. V was shortened by 1 base and J by 8 bases, with 11 bases between the two germline ends. This CDR3 reads CASSELAGIGYTF. CDR3 nucleotides: TGTGCCAGCAGTGAATTGGCAGGGATCGGCTACACCTTC.

V and J are TRBV20-1 and TRBJ2-1; 12 bases fit TRBD2. The germline CDR1 and CDR2 sequences are DFQATT and SNEGSKA (reference sequence). Trimming removed 0 bases from V and 1 base from J; junction bases left unmatched: 7. This CDR3 spans 18 amino acids. CDR3 protein: CSARDRLAGAYSYNEQFF. Written as DNA, the CDR3 is TGCAGTGCTAGAGATCGACTAGCGGGAGCTTATTCCTACAATGAGCAGTTCTTC.

Comments on this clonotype: An end of the junction differs from the germline gene, which may be a read error. The chain is built from TRBV12-3 or TRBV12-4 and TRBJ2-5; D is tentatively TRBD1 or TRBD2 (5 bases each). The CDR3 covers 17 residues. The CDR3 sequence: CTSSPKGPGTGQETQYF. In nucleotides, the CDR3 is TGTACCAGCAGTCCGAAGGGCCCCGGGACGGGCCAAGAGACCCAGTACTTC.

The CDR3 loop is CASSLLRTPNNEQFF. The CDR3 bases are TGTGCCAGCAGCTTACTCCGGACCCCGAACAATGAGCAGTTCTTC. The rearrangement joins TRBV11-2 to TRBJ2-1, with no clear D. CDR1 is SGHAT and CDR2 is FQNNGV in the germline V gene. Trimming took 2 bases from V and 5 from J, leaving 13 bases between them. The CDR3 runs 15 residues.

V is TRBV29-1 and J is TRBJ1-2, with D uncertain. Germline V gene data show CDR1 as SQVTM and CDR2 as ANQGSEA. The V and J ends lost 3 bases and 7 bases respectively, with 9 bases between them. The CDR3 is made up of 11 amino acids. CDR3 sequence (DNA): TGCAGCGTTGATCTGGGTTCTGGCTACACCTTC. As protein: CSVDLGSGYTF.

This clonotype was detected a few times. The chain couples TRBV4-3 to TRBJ2-2; either TRBD1 or TRBD2 may fit D (5 bases each). There are 15 residues in the CDR3. CDR1 and CDR2 from the germline V gene are LGHNA and YSLEER. The V and J ends lost 0 bases and 6 bases respectively, with 11 bases between them. The CDR3 nucleotides read TGCGCCAGCAGCCAAGAGAAGGGGCGGGCCGGGGAGCTGTTTTTT. Protein: CASSQEKGRAGELFF.